Here is one T cell receptor (beta chain) with its context. TCRbeta library preparation incorporated unique molecular identifiers. Each CDR3 protein is one row after TCRdb ran MiXCR on the PCR reads. The table shows about 540,000 distinct CDR3 sequences, with 15% to 20% occurring only once. V was shortened by 1 base and J by 10 bases, with 11 bases between the two germline ends. The germline CDR1 and CDR2 sequences are MGHRA and YSYEKL. The CDR3 is 13 amino acids. These data are taken from a study of T-cell reconstitution after alpha-beta-depleted transplantation in children. The chain couples TRBV4-1 to TRBJ2-4; possible D gene TRBD1, 6 bases. This sequence originates from a human donor who donated a stem cell graft to a child with acute lymphoblastic leukemia. This material consisted of PBMCs from the stem cell graft donor, taken from the stem cell graft. CDR3 residues: CASSQVGQRIQYF. The CDR3 DNA follows: TGCGCCAGCAGCCAAGTTGGACAGAGAATTCAGTACTTC.